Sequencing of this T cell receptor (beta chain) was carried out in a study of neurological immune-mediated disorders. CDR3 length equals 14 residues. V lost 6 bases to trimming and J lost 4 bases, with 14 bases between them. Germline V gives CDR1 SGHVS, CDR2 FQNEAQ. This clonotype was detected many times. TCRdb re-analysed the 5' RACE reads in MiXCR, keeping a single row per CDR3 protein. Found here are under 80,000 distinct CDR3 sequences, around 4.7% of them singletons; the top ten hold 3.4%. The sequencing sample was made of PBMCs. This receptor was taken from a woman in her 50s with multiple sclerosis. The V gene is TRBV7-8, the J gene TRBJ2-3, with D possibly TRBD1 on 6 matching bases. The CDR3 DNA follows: TGTGCCAGCAGTCCCGACAGGACCTCAGATACGCAGTATTTT. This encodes CASSPDRTSDTQYF.